Below, 5 T cell receptor beta chains from the same sample are listed, as sequenced in a study of T cell responses to AZD1222 COVID-19 vaccine. Clones were read by immunoSEQ multiplex PCR, and TCRdb kept only the in-frame ones, dropping some. This sample carries roughly 100,000 clones, roughly 90% of them seen once, and the ten largest clones take 2.5%. The source was peripheral blood, collected on day 0 of AZD1222 vaccination. These receptors were collected from an adult in good health.

The CDR3 reads CASSLAGHGWMNTEAFF. CDR3 in DNA: TGTGCCAGCAGCTTAGCGGGACATGGTTGGATGAACACTGAAGCTTTCTTT. This rearrangement joins TRBV11-1 to TRBJ1-1; weak D call: TRBD1 (6 bases). Between the trimmed V and J ends, which lost 0 bases and 0 bases, there was a span of 14 bases. The CDR3 runs to 17 residues. CDR1 is SGHAT and CDR2 is FQDESV in the germline V gene (reference sequence).

The J gene is TRBJ2-3, the V gene TRBV27, with D unclear. V shed 2 bases and J shed 4 bases, with 7 bases lying between them. This CDR3 has 13 amino acids. Germline loops: CDR1 MNHEY, CDR2 SMNVEV (reference sequence). Here the CDR3 reads CASSLDWSDTQYF. The CDR3 DNA reads as TGTGCCAGCAGTTTAGATTGGTCAGATACGCAGTATTTT.

This chain connects TRBV6-2 or TRBV6-3 to TRBJ1-2, with D perhaps TRBD1 (5 bases). The CDR3 contains 13 residues. V was shortened by 2 bases and J by 3 bases, with 7 bases between the two germline ends. Germline loops: CDR1 MNHEY, CDR2 SVGEGT. The CDR3 DNA reads as TGTGCCAGCAGTTACGGGGACCACTATGGCTACACCTTC. It codes for CASSYGDHYGYTF.

In its sample, this clone was seen a few times. The chain recombines TRBV3-1 (or the pseudogene TRBV3-2) with TRBJ1-1; TRBD1 aligns across 11 bases. Trimming took 4 bases from V and 5 from J; bases not matched to a gene: 9. There are 16 residues in the CDR3. Per germline, CDR1 LGHDT and CDR2 YNNKEL (reference sequence). The CDR3 loop is CASSPHPGTGGTEAFF. CDR3 in DNA: TGTGCCAGCAGCCCTCACCCCGGGACAGGGGGGACTGAAGCTTTCTTT.

This chain uses TRBV10-3 with TRBJ1-2, with D perhaps matching TRBD1 (6 bases). Germline CDR1 reads ENHRY; CDR2 reads SYGVKD. The CDR3 contains 17 residues. V gave up 3 bases and J gave up 4 bases, with 21 bases separating them. CDR3 protein: CAISDINREGRGYGYTF. CDR3 DNA: TGTGCCATCAGTGACATCAACAGGGAAGGTCGGGGCTATGGCTACACCTTC.